Listed below are T cell receptor beta chains from one sample, sequenced in a study of cytomegalovirus exposure and HLA in healthy donors. Repertoires were generated with immunoSEQ multiplex PCR, while TCRdb's copy carries only in-frame clones and drops some. This table holds about 150,000 clones, about 71% found once. The specimen was PBMCs. These receptors were taken from a woman aged 55 to 70 in good health and CMV-seropositive. The CDR3 runs from the conserved cysteine through the conserved F or W. The D gene is left open where the match is weak. Where a row states a size, it is once, few, many or the class of an expanded clone; other rows omit it.

d_call: TRBD1
j_call: TRBJ1-1
v_call: TRBV19
clone_size: few
cdr3_aa: CASSRDRMNTEAFF
cdr3_nt: TGTGCCAGTAGTAGGGACAGAATGAACACTGAAGCTTTCTTT

d_call: .
j_call: TRBJ2-5
v_call: TRBV7-9
clone_size: few
cdr3_aa: CASSLAQNQETQYF
cdr3_nt: TGTGCCAGCAGCTTAGCCCAGAACCAAGAGACCCAGTACTTC

d_call: .
j_call: TRBJ2-5
v_call: TRBV29-1
clone_size: .
cdr3_aa: CSVASETQYF
cdr3_nt: TGCAGCGTTGCATCCGAGACCCAGTACTTC

d_call: TRBD1
j_call: TRBJ1-2
v_call: TRBV7-3
clone_size: .
cdr3_aa: CASSLVGQELDGYTF
cdr3_nt: TGTGCCAGCAGCTTGGTGGGACAGGAGTTGGATGGCTACACCTTC

d_call: .
j_call: TRBJ2-7
v_call: TRBV28
clone_size: few
cdr3_aa: CASTTRNTYEQYF
cdr3_nt: TGTGCCAGCACAACGCGGAATACCTACGAGCAGTACTTC

d_call: .
j_call: TRBJ1-1
v_call: TRBV7-6
clone_size: .
cdr3_aa: CASSPRGQEAFF
cdr3_nt: TGTGCCAGCAGCCCGCGGGGGCAAGAAGCTTTCTTT

d_call: .
j_call: TRBJ2-5
v_call: TRBV25-1
clone_size: .
cdr3_aa: CASSPRHSETQYF
cdr3_nt: TGTGCCAGCAGTCCCCGACATTCAGAGACCCAGTACTTC

d_call: .
j_call: TRBJ1-2
v_call: TRBV29-1
clone_size: .
cdr3_aa: CSVERGGYGYTF
cdr3_nt: TGCAGCGTTGAAAGGGGGGGCTATGGCTACACCTTC

d_call: .
j_call: TRBJ1-1
v_call: TRBV7-3
clone_size: .
cdr3_aa: CASSPRDLTEAFF
cdr3_nt: TGTGCCAGCAGCCCGCGAGATTTAACTGAAGCTTTCTTT

d_call: .
j_call: TRBJ2-7
v_call: TRBV6-6
clone_size: .
cdr3_aa: CASSVQEYEQYF
cdr3_nt: TGTGCCAGCAGTGTACAAGAATACGAGCAGTACTTC

d_call: .
j_call: TRBJ1-1
v_call: TRBV18
clone_size: .
cdr3_aa: CASSPPGNTEAFF
cdr3_nt: TGTGCCAGCTCTCCTCCGGGGAACACTGAAGCTTTCTTT

d_call: TRBD1
j_call: TRBJ1-2
v_call: TRBV5-4
clone_size: .
cdr3_aa: CASSSGTGGNYGYTF
cdr3_nt: TGTGCCAGCAGCTCGGGGACAGGGGGAAACTATGGCTACACCTTC

d_call: .
j_call: TRBJ1-1
v_call: TRBV5-1
clone_size: .
cdr3_aa: CASSLEGRAITEAFF
cdr3_nt: TGCGCCAGCAGCTTGGAGGGCAGGGCGATCACTGAAGCTTTCTTT

d_call: .
j_call: TRBJ1-1
v_call: TRBV15
clone_size: .
cdr3_aa: CATSRAGTEAFF
cdr3_nt: TGTGCCACCAGCAGAGCGGGCACTGAAGCTTTCTTT

d_call: .
j_call: TRBJ1-2
v_call: TRBV15
clone_size: .
cdr3_aa: CATSSRGGSGYGYTF
cdr3_nt: TGTGCCACCAGCAGTCGGGGGGGTTCAGGTTATGGCTACACCTTC

d_call: .
j_call: TRBJ1-4
v_call: TRBV6-1
clone_size: few
cdr3_aa: CASSEARGYEKLFF
cdr3_nt: TGTGCCAGCAGTGAAGCGCGGGGCTATGAAAAACTGTTTTTT

d_call: TRBD1
j_call: TRBJ1-5
v_call: TRBV19
clone_size: .
cdr3_aa: CASSTQTGVQPQHF
cdr3_nt: TGTGCCAGTAGTACCCAGACAGGGGTTCAGCCCCAGCATTTT

d_call: .
j_call: TRBJ1-5
v_call: TRBV6-6
clone_size: .
cdr3_aa: CASSVLRGSNQPQHF
cdr3_nt: TGTGCCAGCAGTGTCCTAAGGGGTAGCAATCAGCCCCAGCATTTT

d_call: TRBD1
j_call: TRBJ2-7
v_call: TRBV7-9
clone_size: few
cdr3_aa: CASRATTGSTSRMEQYF
cdr3_nt: TGTGCCAGCAGGGCAACGACAGGGAGCACGTCCCGAATGGAGCAGTACTTC

d_call: TRBD2
j_call: TRBJ2-3
v_call: TRBV5-1
clone_size: few
cdr3_aa: CASSKGLAGVADTQYF
cdr3_nt: TGCGCCAGCAGCAAGGGACTAGCGGGAGTGGCAGATACGCAGTATTTT

d_call: TRBD2
j_call: TRBJ2-3
v_call: TRBV30
clone_size: once
cdr3_aa: CAWSPDSGRADTQYF
cdr3_nt: TGTGCCTGGAGTCCAGATAGCGGGAGGGCTGATACGCAGTATTTT

d_call: .
j_call: TRBJ1-5
v_call: TRBV5-1
clone_size: .
cdr3_aa: CASSSFGQLYSNQPQHF
cdr3_nt: TGCGCCAGCAGCTCCTTTGGACAGCTCTATAGCAATCAGCCCCAGCATTTT

d_call: TRBD1
j_call: TRBJ1-5
v_call: TRBV19
clone_size: .
cdr3_aa: CASSHLPGQGGQPQHF
cdr3_nt: TGTGCCAGTAGCCACCTCCCGGGACAGGGTGGTCAGCCCCAGCATTTT

d_call: .
j_call: TRBJ2-6
v_call: TRBV18
clone_size: .
cdr3_aa: CASSPRSSGANVLTF
cdr3_nt: TGTGCCAGCTCACCCCGGTCCTCTGGGGCCAACGTCCTGACTTTC

d_call: .
j_call: TRBJ1-1
v_call: TRBV7-2
clone_size: .
cdr3_aa: CASSLSGQGEAFF
cdr3_nt: TGTGCCAGCAGCTTAAGTGGCCAGGGAGAAGCTTTCTTT

d_call: .
j_call: TRBJ2-7
v_call: TRBV2
clone_size: .
cdr3_aa: CASSASSYEQYF
cdr3_nt: TGTGCCAGCAGCGCTAGTTCCTACGAGCAGTACTTC

d_call: .
j_call: TRBJ2-1
v_call: TRBV19
clone_size: .
cdr3_aa: CASSGSSYNEQFF
cdr3_nt: TGTGCCAGTAGCGGGAGCTCCTACAATGAGCAGTTCTTC

d_call: .
j_call: TRBJ2-2
v_call: TRBV5-8
clone_size: .
cdr3_aa: CASSPGTFAGELFF
cdr3_nt: TGTGCCAGCAGCCCCGGGACATTCGCCGGGGAGCTGTTTTTT

d_call: .
j_call: TRBJ1-2
v_call: TRBV5-1
clone_size: .
cdr3_aa: CASSADQWNYGYTF
cdr3_nt: TGCGCCAGCAGCGCCGATCAGTGGAACTATGGCTACACCTTC

d_call: .
j_call: TRBJ2-1
v_call: TRBV5-4
clone_size: few
cdr3_aa: CASSLRTANEQFF
cdr3_nt: TGTGCCAGCAGCCTACGGACTGCCAATGAGCAGTTCTTC

d_call: TRBD1
j_call: TRBJ2-1
v_call: TRBV29-1
clone_size: once
cdr3_aa: CSVKGQGSYNEQFF
cdr3_nt: TGCAGCGTCAAAGGACAGGGTTCCTACAATGAGCAGTTCTTC

d_call: TRBD2
j_call: TRBJ2-1
v_call: TRBV9
clone_size: few
cdr3_aa: CASSVDSGSSNEQFF
cdr3_nt: TGTGCCAGCAGCGTAGATAGCGGGAGTTCAAATGAGCAGTTCTTC

d_call: .
j_call: TRBJ2-5
v_call: TRBV29-1
clone_size: .
cdr3_aa: CSVGQQETQYF
cdr3_nt: TGCAGCGTGGGGCAACAAGAGACCCAGTACTTC

d_call: TRBD2
j_call: TRBJ2-1
v_call: TRBV27
clone_size: few
cdr3_aa: CASSYERGKLNNEQFF
cdr3_nt: TGTGCCAGCAGTTATGAGCGGGGGAAGCTAAACAATGAGCAGTTCTTC

d_call: TRBD2
j_call: TRBJ2-1
v_call: TRBV7-9
clone_size: few
cdr3_aa: CASQGGTSGRGNEQFF
cdr3_nt: TGTGCCTCTCAGGGAGGGACTAGCGGGAGGGGCAATGAGCAGTTCTTC

d_call: .
j_call: TRBJ1-6
v_call: TRBV30
clone_size: few
cdr3_aa: CAWRTLELYNSPLHF
cdr3_nt: TGTGCCTGGAGAACCCTGGAGTTATATAATTCACCCCTCCACTTT

d_call: .
j_call: TRBJ1-5
v_call: TRBV19
clone_size: .
cdr3_aa: CASRSGQGIVQPQHF
cdr3_nt: TGTGCCAGTAGATCAGGGCAGGGAATAGTTCAGCCCCAGCATTTT

d_call: TRBD2
j_call: TRBJ2-5
v_call: TRBV5-1
clone_size: .
cdr3_aa: CASSLDGRAVETQYF
cdr3_nt: TGCGCCAGCAGCTTGGACGGGAGGGCCGTGGAGACCCAGTACTTC

d_call: .
j_call: TRBJ1-2
v_call: TRBV15
clone_size: .
cdr3_aa: CATSRDGNYGYTF
cdr3_nt: TGTGCCACCAGCAGAGACGGTAACTATGGCTACACCTTC

d_call: .
j_call: TRBJ2-4
v_call: TRBV7-9
clone_size: .
cdr3_aa: CASSEPPTGTSNIQYF
cdr3_nt: TGTGCCAGCAGCGAACCACCCACCGGGACATCTAACATTCAGTACTTC

d_call: .
j_call: TRBJ2-7
v_call: TRBV7-2
clone_size: few
cdr3_aa: CASSLEAGTYEQYF
cdr3_nt: TGTGCCAGCAGCTTAGAGGCAGGGACCTACGAGCAGTACTTC

d_call: .
j_call: TRBJ2-3
v_call: TRBV7-6
clone_size: .
cdr3_aa: CASSLAGEYDTQYF
cdr3_nt: TGTGCCAGCAGCTTAGCGGGAGAGTACGATACGCAGTATTTT

d_call: TRBD2
j_call: TRBJ2-1
v_call: TRBV7-9
clone_size: .
cdr3_aa: CASAGGFYNEQFF
cdr3_nt: TGTGCCAGCGCGGGGGGGTTTTACAATGAGCAGTTCTTC

d_call: TRBD2
j_call: TRBJ2-7
v_call: TRBV7-2
clone_size: .
cdr3_aa: CASSSSGGSSYEQYF
cdr3_nt: TGTGCCAGCAGCTCTAGCGGGGGAAGCTCCTACGAGCAGTACTTC

d_call: .
j_call: TRBJ2-5
v_call: TRBV12-5
clone_size: .
cdr3_aa: CASGLRQETQYF
cdr3_nt: TGTGCTAGTGGTCTCAGGCAAGAGACCCAGTACTTC

d_call: TRBD1
j_call: TRBJ2-1
v_call: TRBV7-2
clone_size: .
cdr3_aa: CASSFRDRSYNEQFF
cdr3_nt: TGTGCCAGCAGCTTTCGGGACAGGTCCTACAATGAGCAGTTCTTC

d_call: TRBD2
j_call: TRBJ2-1
v_call: TRBV28
clone_size: .
cdr3_aa: CASRPGTSGVGEFF
cdr3_nt: TGTGCCAGCAGGCCTGGGACTAGCGGGGTGGGGGAGTTCTTC

d_call: TRBD1
j_call: TRBJ2-7
v_call: TRBV10-1
clone_size: .
cdr3_aa: CASSPTGQTYEQYF
cdr3_nt: TGCGCCAGCAGTCCTACGGGACAGACCTACGAGCAGTACTTC

d_call: TRBD1
j_call: TRBJ2-7
v_call: TRBV6-5
clone_size: .
cdr3_aa: CAIGSPGTGHYEQYF
cdr3_nt: TGTGCCATAGGGAGCCCCGGGACAGGCCACTACGAGCAGTACTTC

d_call: TRBD1
j_call: TRBJ2-2
v_call: TRBV6-6
clone_size: .
cdr3_aa: CASRPGQGNTGELFF
cdr3_nt: TGTGCCAGCAGACCGGGACAGGGGAACACCGGGGAGCTGTTTTTT

d_call: TRBD1
j_call: TRBJ2-1
v_call: TRBV9
clone_size: .
cdr3_aa: CASSPRQGSYNEQFF
cdr3_nt: TGTGCCAGCAGCCCTCGACAGGGGTCCTACAATGAGCAGTTCTTC

d_call: TRBD1
j_call: TRBJ2-7
v_call: TRBV29-1
clone_size: .
cdr3_aa: CSATHRGRLYEQYF
cdr3_nt: TGCAGCGCAACTCACAGGGGGCGTCTCTACGAGCAGTACTTC

d_call: TRBD1
j_call: TRBJ1-5
v_call: TRBV11-2
clone_size: .
cdr3_aa: CASSPGTGGKQPQHF
cdr3_nt: TGTGCCAGCAGCCCTGGGACAGGGGGAAAGCAGCCCCAGCATTTT

d_call: .
j_call: TRBJ1-1
v_call: TRBV25-1
clone_size: .
cdr3_aa: CASSRYPGNGGRTEAFF
cdr3_nt: TGTGCCAGCTCTCGATACCCGGGGAACGGGGGGAGGACTGAAGCTTTCTTT

d_call: TRBD1
j_call: TRBJ2-3
v_call: TRBV2
clone_size: .
cdr3_aa: CASSGDRGTSSTDTQYF
cdr3_nt: TGTGCCAGCAGTGGGGACAGGGGTACTTCTAGCACAGATACGCAGTATTTT

d_call: TRBD2
j_call: TRBJ2-4
v_call: TRBV27
clone_size: .
cdr3_aa: CASSLKPAGAINIQYF
cdr3_nt: TGTGCCAGCAGTTTAAAACCAGCGGGAGCGATAAACATTCAGTACTTC

d_call: .
j_call: TRBJ2-4
v_call: TRBV2
clone_size: .
cdr3_aa: CASSAYRAKNIQYF
cdr3_nt: TGTGCCAGCAGTGCCTACCGAGCCAAAAACATTCAGTACTTC